This record covers a single TCR beta chain. Its target is not known. The source of the sample is a study of T cell repertoires in cytomegalovirus infection. About the research overall: Recently described HLA-C-restricted plus well-studied HLA-B-restricted CMV epitopes were used.

TCRdb fed the reads into MiXCR, producing one record per CDR3 protein. This sample carries hundreds of thousands of distinct CDR3 sequences, roughly 30% of them seen once, and the ten largest clones take over 11%. Study-level points and caveats: The ex vivo response was dominated by HLA-C-restricted CMV-specific TCR beta clonotypes.

This CDR3 is 12 amino acids long. J was trimmed by 9 bases and V by 5 bases; bases with no gene match: 4. The specimen was cultured CD8+ T cells from PBMCs, collected from culture after CMV antigen stimulation. The receptor comes from a human donor in good health (CMV status not recorded). Some clones in this sample may be carry-over from other donors' samples. This sequence joins TRBV12-3 or TRBV12-4 and TRBJ2-1, with 7 nucleotides matching TRBD1. The DNA for the CDR3 is TGTGCCAGCAGTATGACAGGGACTGAGCAGTTCTTC. Its translation is CASSMTGTEQFF.